Following are 13 T cell receptor beta chains from one sample sequenced in a study of neurological immune-mediated disorders. TCRdb independently ran MiXCR on the 5' RACE reads; one entry per CDR3 protein. Here the sample spans fewer than 20,000 distinct CDR3 sequences, 8.5% to 10% being singletons. The sample was CD8+ T cells from blood. Receptors originate from a man aged 45-65 years in good health.

This clonotype was counted at least ten times. The rearrangement joins TRBV7-9 to TRBJ2-6; D is uncertain. V was cut by 5 bases and J by 0 bases, with 8 bases left in between. The CDR3 is 15 amino acids. Germline loops: CDR1 SEHNR, CDR2 FQNEAQ (reference sequence). The CDR3 sequence: CASSVPNSGANVLTF. Written as DNA, the CDR3 is TGTGCCAGCAGCGTACCGAACTCTGGGGCCAACGTCCTGACTTTC.

Ten or more counts support this clonotype. The genes are TRBV20-1 and TRBJ2-7; a possible D gene is TRBD2 (6 bases). V lost 2 bases and J 1 base, leaving 12 bases between the germline ends. The germline V gene encodes CDR1 DFQATT and CDR2 SNEGSKA (reference sequence). The CDR3 contains 14 residues. The DNA for the CDR3 is TGCAGTGCTAGACCCCTAGCGAGTTCCTACGAGCAGTACTTC. Protein product: CSARPLASSYEQYF.

This clonotype was detected ten times or more. The chain combines TRBV29-1 with TRBJ2-3; possibly TRBD1 for D (6 bases). CDR3 size: 13 residues. CDR1 is SQVTM, CDR2 ANQGSEA, per germline. Deletions cut 7 bases from V and 2 bases from J, with 13 bases between. CDR3 DNA sequence: TGCAGCGCCGAACAGGGTTTCACAGATACGCAGTATTTT. Protein product: CSAEQGFTDTQYF.

V usage is TRBV16 and J usage is TRBJ1-5; 7 bases are a match to TRBD1. Germline CDR1 is KGHSY and CDR2 is FQNENV. Unmatched junction bases numbered 12, after V lost 6 bases and J lost 7 bases. This CDR3 has 15 amino acids. The CDR3 here is CASSPSTGNDQPQHF. The DNA for the CDR3 is TGTGCCAGCAGTCCGTCGACAGGGAATGACCAGCCCCAGCATTTT. The full variable domain, with the rest looked up from reference TRBV16 and TRBJ1-5, is GEEVAQTPKHLVRGEGQKAKLYCAPIKGHSYVFWYQQVLKNEFKFLISFQNENVFDETGMPKERFSAKCLPNSPCSLEIQATKLEDSAVYFCASSPSTGNDQPQHFGDGTRLSIL.

Ten or more counts support this clonotype. The V and J genes are TRBV20-1 and TRBJ2-1, with D possibly being TRBD1 or TRBD2 (5 bases each). Germline V gives CDR1 DFQATT, CDR2 SNEGSKA (reference sequence). V was pared by 5 bases and J by 0 bases, with 14 bases between. The CDR3 contains 15 residues. The CDR3 DNA reads as TGCAGTGCTGTCCGGGACCCTAGCTCCTACAATGAGCAGTTCTTC. Translation gives CSAVRDPSSYNEQFF.

This clonotype was recorded at least ten times. The chain carries TRBV20-1 and TRBJ2-7; unclear D gene. CDR1 is DFQATT, CDR2 SNEGSKA, per germline (reference sequence). Trimming took off 2 bases at V and 0 bases at J, with 11 bases between the two ends. The CDR3 is made up of 14 amino acids. CDR3 residues: CSARPAAPSYEQYF. In DNA, the CDR3 is TGCAGTGCTAGACCGGCAGCTCCCTCCTACGAGCAGTACTTC.

Ten or more counts support this clonotype. V usage is TRBV29-1 and J usage is TRBJ2-5, with D possibly called TRBD1 or TRBD2 (6 bases each). Germline CDR1 and CDR2: SQVTM and ANQGSEA. There are 14 residues in the CDR3. Trimming removed 3 bases from V and 5 bases from J, with 16 bases in between. The CDR3, as DNA: TGCAGCGTTGAGGCCGAGGGGGACTTTGAGACCCAGTACTTC. It translates to CSVEAEGDFETQYF.

This clonotype was counted ten times or more. This chain uses TRBV6-2 or TRBV6-3 with TRBJ2-5; D gene uncertain. The CDR3 extends over 15 amino acids. The germline V and J ends were trimmed by 0 bases and 5 bases, with 13 bases remaining between them. Germline V lookup: CDR1 MNHEY, CDR2 SVGEGT. In nucleotides, the CDR3 is TGTGCCAGCAGTTACTCCATCACTCCTGGGGAGACCCAGTACTTC. It yields the protein CASSYSITPGETQYF.

This clonotype was found many times. This chain uses TRBV12-5 with TRBJ1-2, with a weak D call TRBD1 (5 bases). V lost 2 bases and J lost 8, with 9 bases in between. This CDR3 is built from 12 residues. Germline assignment: CDR1 LGHNT and CDR2 FRNRAP. CDR3 sequence (DNA): TGTGCTAGTGGTTTGTGGGGCTCGGGCTACACCTTC. Its translation is CASGLWGSGYTF.

This chain links TRBV7-6 with TRBJ2-3, with D possibly being TRBD1 (5 bases). This CDR3 contains 16 residues. Trimming took 1 base from V and 8 from J, leaving 19 bases between them. Germline CDR1 reads SGHVS; CDR2 reads FNYEAQ. The CDR3 DNA is TGTGCCAGCAGCTTAGGTCACGGACAATTCGAGGCTACGCAGTATTTT. Protein product: CASSLGHGQFEATQYF.

Many counts were recorded for this clonotype. The chain links TRBV20-1 to TRBJ2-7, with a possible D match to TRBD2 (5 bases). Per the germline V gene, CDR1 is DFQATT and CDR2 is SNEGSKA (reference sequence). This CDR3 is built from 15 residues. Deletions cut 2 bases from V and 3 bases from J, with 17 bases between. This CDR3 reads CSARKLDGVIYEQYF. The CDR3 DNA is TGCAGTGCTAGAAAACTAGATGGGGTAATCTACGAGCAGTACTTC.

This clonotype was recorded many times. V usage is TRBV4-3 and J usage is TRBJ2-2; a possible D gene is TRBD1 (6 bases). V was clipped by 3 bases and J by 5 bases, with 10 bases between them. Germline V gives CDR1 LGHNA, CDR2 YSLEER. The CDR3 extends over 14 amino acids. In DNA, the CDR3 is TGCGCCAGCAGCCACTACAGGGTTACCGGGGAGCTGTTTTTT. It specifies CASSHYRVTGELFF.

This clonotype was observed many times. This sequence joins TRBV7-2 and TRBJ2-7, with D unclear. This CDR3 region has 18 residues. V lost 3 bases and J lost 1, with 22 bases in between. CDR1 is SGHTA, CDR2 FQGNSA, per germline. The CDR3 reads CASSFAGPLQAISYEQYF. CDR3 nucleotides: TGTGCCAGCAGCTTCGCCGGACCGCTTCAGGCCATTTCCTACGAGCAGTACTTC. Supplemented by reference TRBV7-2 and TRBJ2-7, the full variable domain reads GAGVSQSPSNKVTEKGKDVELRCDPISGHTALYWYRQSLGQGLEFLIYFQGNSAPDKSGLPSDRFSAERTGGSVSTLTIQRTQQEDSAVYLCASSFAGPLQAISYEQYFGPGTRLTVT.